This T cell receptor (beta chain) was recorded in a study of CD8 T cells in ankylosing spondylitis. Findings and caveats of the study: Made up of fewer than 10 highly homologous variants, a TCR beta motif appeared characteristic of ankylosing spondylitis blood. Previous work reported some of these motif variants in the synovial fluid and blood of reactive arthritis. There was reportedly significant enrichment of clones that were disease-linked in matched ankylosing spondylitis synovial fluid.

This clonotype was counted once. Its antigen remains unidentified. Germline values: CDR1 SQVTM, CDR2 ANQGSEA. Trimming left V 6 bases short and J 0 bases short, with 10 bases between. The CDR3 runs 13 residues. Quantitative barcoded 5'-RACE was used to prepare TCR beta libraries. TCRdb re-analysed the 5' RACE reads in MiXCR, keeping a single row per CDR3 protein. There are 450,000 or so distinct CDR3 sequences in the sample; 25% to 30% occur only once, and roughly 0.9% lies in the top ten. The origin of this receptor is a male donor with ankylosing spondylitis. The chain carries TRBV29-1 and TRBJ2-3; D may match TRBD1 or TRBD2 (6 bases each). Material: blood, either unsorted or a sorted T cell fraction (not recorded which). As DNA, the CDR3 is TGCAGCGTAGGGGGGAGTAGCACAGATACGCAGTATTTT. Protein sequence: CSVGGSSTDTQYF.